This T cell receptor beta chain emerged from a study of T cells after yellow fever vaccination. Whole-study results and caveats: The study found a weaker secondary response that peaked faster, day 5 versus 15.

The germline V gene has CDR1 SGHRS and CDR2 YFSETQ. V trimming: 1 base; J trimming: 2 bases; junction bases outside the gene matches: 4. The length of the CDR3 is 16 residues. There are a few counts of this clonotype. Its antigen is not identified. TCRdb re-called the 5' RACE reads through MiXCR, storing one row per CDR3 protein. The sample shows some 390,000 distinct CDR3 sequences, about 17% of them seen only once. Sequenced material: PBMCs, taken before the yellow fever booster vaccination. This clonotype was obtained from a man in his late teens or twenties who received the YFV17D yellow fever vaccine. The V call is TRBV5-1, the J call TRBJ2-3, with 10 bases lining up with TRBD2. CDR3 DNA: TGCGCCAGCAGCTTGACACTAGCGGGGTTCACAGATACGCAGTATTTT. As protein: CASSLTLAGFTDTQYF.